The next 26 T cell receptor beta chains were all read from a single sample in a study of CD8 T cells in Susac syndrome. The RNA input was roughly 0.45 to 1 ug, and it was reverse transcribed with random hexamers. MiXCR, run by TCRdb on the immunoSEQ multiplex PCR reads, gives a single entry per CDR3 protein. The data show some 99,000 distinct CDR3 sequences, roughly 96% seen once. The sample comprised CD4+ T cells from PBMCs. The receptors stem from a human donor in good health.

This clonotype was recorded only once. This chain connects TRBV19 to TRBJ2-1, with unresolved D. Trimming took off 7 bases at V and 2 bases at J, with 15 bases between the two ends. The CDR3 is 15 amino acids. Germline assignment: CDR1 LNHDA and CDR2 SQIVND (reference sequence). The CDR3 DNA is TGTGCCAGTAACCCACGACCAAAGACCTACAATGAGCAGTTCTTC. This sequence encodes CASNPRPKTYNEQFF.

This chain's CDR3 is CASSQGLAGGGGSSYNEQFF. CDR3 bases: TGTGCCAGCAGCCAAGGCCTAGCGGGAGGAGGTGGAAGCTCCTACAATGAGCAGTTCTTC. The V call is TRBV3-1, the J call TRBJ2-1; TRBD2 matches at 11 bases. This CDR3 contains 20 residues. V gave up 1 base and J gave up 0 bases; unmatched junction bases: 11. The V gene's germline CDR1 is LGHDT and CDR2 YNNKEL (reference sequence).

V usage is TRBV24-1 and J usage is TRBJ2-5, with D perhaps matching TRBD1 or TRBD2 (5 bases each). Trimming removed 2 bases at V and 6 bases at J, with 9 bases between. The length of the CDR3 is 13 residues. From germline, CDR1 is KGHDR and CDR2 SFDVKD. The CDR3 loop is CATSDSGTKTQYF. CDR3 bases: TGTGCCACCAGTGATTCCGGGACGAAGACCCAGTACTTC.

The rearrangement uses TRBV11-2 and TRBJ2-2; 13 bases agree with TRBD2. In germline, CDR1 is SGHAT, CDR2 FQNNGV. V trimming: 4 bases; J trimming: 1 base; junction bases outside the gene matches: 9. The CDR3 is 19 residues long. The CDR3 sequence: CASSSTAGLAGRNTGELFF. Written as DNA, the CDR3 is TGTGCCAGCAGCTCAACTGCGGGACTAGCGGGGAGGAACACCGGGGAGCTGTTTTTT.

In DNA, the CDR3 is TGTGCCAGCAGTTACGGTGTATCTTCCTACGAGCAGTACTTC. The encoded protein is CASSYGVSSYEQYF. This sequence joins TRBV6-5 and TRBJ2-7; no definite D call. This CDR3 has 14 amino acids. CDR1 and CDR2 (germline): MNHEY, SVGAGI. V was clipped by 2 bases and J by 1 base, with 9 bases between them.

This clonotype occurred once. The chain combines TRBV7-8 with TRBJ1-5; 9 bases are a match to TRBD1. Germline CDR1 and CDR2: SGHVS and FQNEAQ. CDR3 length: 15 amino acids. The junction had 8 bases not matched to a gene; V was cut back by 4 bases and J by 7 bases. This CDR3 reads CASSSRDRVHQPQHF. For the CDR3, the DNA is TGTGCCAGCAGCTCCCGGGACAGGGTACACCAGCCCCAGCATTTT. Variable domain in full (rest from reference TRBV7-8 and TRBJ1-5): GAGVSQSPRYKVAKRGQDVALRCDPISGHVSLFWYQQALGQGPEFLTYFQNEAQLDKSGLPSDRFFAERPEGSVSTLKIQRTQQEDSAVYLCASSSRDRVHQPQHFGDGTRLSIL.

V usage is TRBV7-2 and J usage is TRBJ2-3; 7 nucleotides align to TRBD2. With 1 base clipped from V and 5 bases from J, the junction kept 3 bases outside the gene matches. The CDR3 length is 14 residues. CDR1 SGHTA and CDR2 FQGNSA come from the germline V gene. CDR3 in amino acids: CASSLGWGGDTQYF. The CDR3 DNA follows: TGTGCCAGCAGCTTAGGTTGGGGGGGAGATACGCAGTATTTT. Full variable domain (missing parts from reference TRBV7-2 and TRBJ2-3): GAGVSQSPSNKVTEKGKDVELRCDPISGHTALYWYRQSLGQGLEFLIYFQGNSAPDKSGLPSDRFSAERTGGSVSTLTIQRTQQEDSAVYLCASSLGWGGDTQYFGPGTRLTVL.

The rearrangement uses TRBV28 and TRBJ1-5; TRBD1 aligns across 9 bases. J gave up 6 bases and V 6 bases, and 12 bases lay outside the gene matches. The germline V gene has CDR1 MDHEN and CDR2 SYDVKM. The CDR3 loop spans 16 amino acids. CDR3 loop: CASRSPSTGGGQPQHF. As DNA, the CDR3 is TGTGCCAGCAGGTCCCCCTCAACAGGGGGCGGTCAGCCCCAGCATTTT.

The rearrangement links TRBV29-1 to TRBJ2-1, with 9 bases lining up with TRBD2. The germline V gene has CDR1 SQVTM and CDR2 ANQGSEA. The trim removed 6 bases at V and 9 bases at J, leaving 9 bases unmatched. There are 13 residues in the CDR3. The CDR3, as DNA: TGCAGCGTAGCGGGACTAGCTTTTGGTGAGCAGTTCTTC. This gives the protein CSVAGLAFGEQFF.

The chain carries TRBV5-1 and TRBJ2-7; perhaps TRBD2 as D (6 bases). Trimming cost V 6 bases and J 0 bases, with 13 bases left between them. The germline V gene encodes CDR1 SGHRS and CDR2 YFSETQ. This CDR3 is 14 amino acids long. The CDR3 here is CASTPVGGSYEQYF. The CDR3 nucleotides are TGCGCCAGCACCCCGGTGGGGGGCTCCTACGAGCAGTACTTC.

The CDR3 DNA reads as TGTGCCATCAGTGAGTCGCAGAAGAACACTGAAGCTTTCTTT. Its translation is CAISESQKNTEAFF. V is TRBV10-3 and J is TRBJ1-1, with D unclear. V lost 0 bases, J lost 1 base, and 6 bases lay in between. CDR3 length equals 14 residues. Germline V gives CDR1 ENHRY, CDR2 SYGVKD.

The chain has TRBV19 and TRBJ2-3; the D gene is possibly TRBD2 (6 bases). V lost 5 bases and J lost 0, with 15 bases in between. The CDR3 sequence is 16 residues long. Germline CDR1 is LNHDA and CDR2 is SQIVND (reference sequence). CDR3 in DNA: TGTGCCAGTAGTCGGGGAGGAGGTACGAGCACAGATACGCAGTATTTT. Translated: CASSRGGGTSTDTQYF.

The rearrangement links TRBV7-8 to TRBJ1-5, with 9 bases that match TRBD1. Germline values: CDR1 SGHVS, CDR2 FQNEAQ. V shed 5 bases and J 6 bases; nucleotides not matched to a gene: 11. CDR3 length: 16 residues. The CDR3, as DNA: TGTGCCAGCAGCGCACCGGGACAGGGAGTCGGTCAGCCCCAGCATTTT. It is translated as CASSAPGQGVGQPQHF.

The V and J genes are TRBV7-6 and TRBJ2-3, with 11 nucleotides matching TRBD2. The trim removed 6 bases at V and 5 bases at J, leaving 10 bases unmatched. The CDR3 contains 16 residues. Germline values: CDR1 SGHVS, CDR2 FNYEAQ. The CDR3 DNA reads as TGTGCCAGCAGTTGGACTAGCGGGTCGTCCATAGATACGCAGTATTTT. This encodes CASSWTSGSSIDTQYF.

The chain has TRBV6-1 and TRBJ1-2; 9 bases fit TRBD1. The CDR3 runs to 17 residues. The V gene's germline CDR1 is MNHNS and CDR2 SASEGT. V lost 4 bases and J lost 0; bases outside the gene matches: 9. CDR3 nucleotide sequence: TGTGCCAGCAGTGGCTCCCGGACAGGGGATTCTAACTATGGCTACACCTTC. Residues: CASSGSRTGDSNYGYTF.

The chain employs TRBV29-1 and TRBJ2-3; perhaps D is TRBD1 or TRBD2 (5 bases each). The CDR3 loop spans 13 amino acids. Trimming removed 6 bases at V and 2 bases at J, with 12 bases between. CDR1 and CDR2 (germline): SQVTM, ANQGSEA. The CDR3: CSVGRVLTDTQYF. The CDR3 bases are TGCAGCGTGGGGCGGGTACTCACAGATACGCAGTATTTT.

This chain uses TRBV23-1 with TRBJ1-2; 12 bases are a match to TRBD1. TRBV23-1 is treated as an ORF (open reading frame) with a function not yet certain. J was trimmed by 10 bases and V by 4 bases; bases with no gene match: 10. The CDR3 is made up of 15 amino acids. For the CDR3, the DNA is TGCGCCAGCAGTCGAATCCCCGGGACAGGGGGCGTCTACACCTTC. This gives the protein CASSRIPGTGGVYTF.

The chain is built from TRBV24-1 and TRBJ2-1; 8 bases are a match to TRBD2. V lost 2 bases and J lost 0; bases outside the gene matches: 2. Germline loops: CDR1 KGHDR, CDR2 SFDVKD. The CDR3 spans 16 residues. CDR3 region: CATSDSGTSSYNEQFF. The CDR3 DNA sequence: TGTGCCACCAGTGATTCCGGGACTAGCTCCTACAATGAGCAGTTCTTC.

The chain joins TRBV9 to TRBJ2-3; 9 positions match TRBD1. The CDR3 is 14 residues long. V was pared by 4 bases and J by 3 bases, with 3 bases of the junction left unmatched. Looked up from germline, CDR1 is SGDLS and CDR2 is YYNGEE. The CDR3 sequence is CASSSGQGTDTQYF. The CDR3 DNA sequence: TGTGCCAGCAGCTCAGGACAGGGGACAGATACGCAGTATTTT.

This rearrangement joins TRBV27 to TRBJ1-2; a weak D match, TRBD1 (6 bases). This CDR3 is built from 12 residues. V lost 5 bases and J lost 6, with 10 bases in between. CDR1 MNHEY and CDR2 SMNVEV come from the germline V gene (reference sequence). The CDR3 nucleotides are TGTGCCAGCAGTCCTGGGGGCGATGGCTACACCTTC. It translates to CASSPGGDGYTF.

The CDR3, as DNA: TGCAGGGCTGACAGGGGGATCGAAAAACTGTTTTTT. Its translation is CRADRGIEKLFF. The chain couples TRBV20-1 to TRBJ1-4; 9 bases are a match to TRBD1. The CDR3 loop spans 12 amino acids. Germline loops: CDR1 DFQATT, CDR2 SNEGSKA (reference sequence).

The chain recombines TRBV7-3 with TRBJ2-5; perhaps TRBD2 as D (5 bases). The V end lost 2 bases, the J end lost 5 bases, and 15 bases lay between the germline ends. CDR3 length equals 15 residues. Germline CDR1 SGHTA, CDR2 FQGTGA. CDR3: CASSLRGGGAETQYF. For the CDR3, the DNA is TGTGCCAGCAGCTTACGCGGAGGTGGCGCTGAGACCCAGTACTTC.

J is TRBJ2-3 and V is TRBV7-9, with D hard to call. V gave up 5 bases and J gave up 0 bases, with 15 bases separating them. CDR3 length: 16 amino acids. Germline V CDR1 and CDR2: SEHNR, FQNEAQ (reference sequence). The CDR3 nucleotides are TGTGCCAGCAGCCCCCAGGCAGGCACTAGCACAGATACGCAGTATTTT. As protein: CASSPQAGTSTDTQYF.

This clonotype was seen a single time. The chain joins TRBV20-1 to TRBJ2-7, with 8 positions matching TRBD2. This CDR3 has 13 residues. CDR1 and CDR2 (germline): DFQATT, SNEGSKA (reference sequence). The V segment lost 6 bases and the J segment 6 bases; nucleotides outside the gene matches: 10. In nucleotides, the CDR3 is TGCAGTGCACTTTGGACTAGCTCGGGCGAGCAGTACTTC. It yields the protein CSALWTSSGEQYF.

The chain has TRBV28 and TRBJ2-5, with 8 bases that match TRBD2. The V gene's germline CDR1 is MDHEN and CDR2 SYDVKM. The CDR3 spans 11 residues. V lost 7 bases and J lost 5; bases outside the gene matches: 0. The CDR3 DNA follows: TGTGCCAGCAAGCGGGAGGAGACCCAGTACTTC. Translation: CASKREETQYF.

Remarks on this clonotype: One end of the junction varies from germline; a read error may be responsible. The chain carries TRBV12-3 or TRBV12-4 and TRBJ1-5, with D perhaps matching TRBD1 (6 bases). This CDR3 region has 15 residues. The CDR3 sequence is CASSLSGASNHPQHF. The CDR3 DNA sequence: TGTGCCAGCAGTTTGTCGGGGGCTAGCAATCACCCCCAGCATTTT.